This entry describes one T cell receptor (beta chain). Its antigen is not known. V shed 6 bases and J 1 base; nucleotides not matched to a gene: 5. The CDR3 has 13 residues. Germline loops: CDR1 DFQATT, CDR2 SNEGSKA (reference sequence). The data stem from a study of blood T cells in healthy people across ages. The individuals who served as donors were healthy Caucasians living in Russia, aged roughly 6 to 100. A J-beta primer mix and a sample-barcoded 5' primer were used in a second PCR of about 7 to 11 cycles. The yield of each sample was at least 3 million CDR3-containing paired-end reads. Each CDR3 protein is one row after TCRdb ran MiXCR on the 5' RACE reads. This sample has roughly 900,000 distinct CDR3 sequences; 48% occur once, and the top ten carry 13%. The study, taken as a whole, reports: One million T cells yielded diversity estimates that were considered underestimates. Greater diversity and more naive CD4+ cells were seen in long-lived donors than in aged donors.

The origin of this receptor is a man aged 25-45 years in good health. The rearrangement joins TRBV20-1 to TRBJ2-5, with 7 bases identical to TRBD1. Sequenced material: blood. CDR3 bases: TGCAGTGCCCCACAGGGGCCCCAAGAGACCCAGTACTTC. As protein: CSAPQGPQETQYF.